These T cell receptor beta chains were read from a single sample in a study of T-cell reconstitution after alpha-beta-depleted transplantation in children. MiXCR, run by TCRdb on the PCR reads, gives a single entry per CDR3 protein. The repertoire holds about 610,000 distinct CDR3 sequences, under 12% seen once, with less than 5% in the top ten. Material: PBMCs from the stem cell graft donor, obtained from the stem cell graft. The receptors were gathered from a human donor who donated a stem cell graft to a child with acute myeloid leukemia. CDR3s include the opening cysteine and the closing phenylalanine or tryptophan. The order of the fields is V gene, D gene, J gene, clone size, CDR3 DNA, CDR3 protein. A D gene is named only where the DNA matches it firmly. The listing skips clone size in some rows; elsewhere it reads once, few, many or a size class.

TRBV29-1,-,TRBJ2-7,few,TGCAGCGTTGGTGCGACAGCCTACGAGCAGTACTTC,CSVGATAYEQYF
TRBV3-1,-,TRBJ2-2,many,TGTGCCAGCAGCCAAAAAGGGTGGTGGCTACACACCGGGGAGCTGTTTTTT,CASSQKGWWLHTGELFF
TRBV6-8,-,TRBJ1-5,few,TGTGCCAGCATCCCCAGCCGTAGCAATCAGCCCCAGCATTTT,CASIPSRSNQPQHF
TRBV12-3/TRBV12-4,-,TRBJ1-1,many,TGTGCCAGCAGTTTAGTAGGGGGTAAAGCTTTCTTT,CASSLVGGKAFF
TRBV6-4,TRBD1,TRBJ2-1,few,TGTGCCAGCGGGACAGGGTTTTTAGATGAGCAGTTCTTC,CASGTGFLDEQFF
TRBV27,-,TRBJ2-7,many,TGTGCCAGCAGTTTCGTTAGGGGTAGCGGAGGGAGCTCCTACGAGCAGTACTTC,CASSFVRGSGGSSYEQYF
TRBV6-5,TRBD1,TRBJ1-5,many,TGTGCCAGCAGTTACTCAGGGACAGGGGGTTATCCCCAGCATTTT,CASSYSGTGGYPQHF
TRBV20-1,-,TRBJ2-6,once,TGCAGTGCTAACCCAGGTCCGAGCTCTGGGGCCAACGTCCTGACTTTC,CSANPGPSSGANVLTF
TRBV7-2,-,TRBJ2-1,-,TGTGCCAGCAGCCCCAGATCCTCAACCGAGCAGTTCTTC,CASSPRSSTEQFF
TRBV10-3,TRBD2,TRBJ2-4,few,TGTGCCATCAGTGACGGCGGGGGTGCCAAAAACATTCAGTACTTC,CAISDGGGAKNIQYF
TRBV7-9,TRBD1,TRBJ1-4,few,TGTGCCAGCAGCCTCGACAGGGGGCGTAATGAAAAACTGTTTTTT,CASSLDRGRNEKLFF
TRBV20-1,-,TRBJ2-5,few,TGCAGTGCTAGAGGGCCCATGGAAGAGACCCAGTACTTC,CSARGPMEETQYF
TRBV7-9,TRBD2,TRBJ2-1,few,TGTGCCAGCAGCTTGAGGCGGGAGGGCGCTGGGAATGAGCAGTTCTTC,CASSLRREGAGNEQFF
TRBV7-2,TRBD2,TRBJ2-7,few,TGTGCCAGCAGCTTTTGGCCTAGCGGGAACTACGAGCAGTACTTC,CASSFWPSGNYEQYF
TRBV7-3,TRBD1,TRBJ2-5,few,TGTGCCAGCAGCCCCCCACTGGACAGGGGTTTCCAAGAGACCCAGTACTTC,CASSPPLDRGFQETQYF
TRBV27,TRBD2,TRBJ2-7,few,TGTGCCAGCCGTGCTAGCGGGTTGTGGGAGCAGTACTTC,CASRASGLWEQYF
TRBV18,-,TRBJ1-5,few,TGTGCCAGCTCACCAGAGGCACAGGGAAGTCAGCCCCAGCATTTT,CASSPEAQGSQPQHF
TRBV5-1,-,TRBJ2-1,-,TGCGCCAGCAGCGAGGTAAACAGGGTAGGTGAGCAGTTCTTC,CASSEVNRVGEQFF
TRBV7-8,-,TRBJ2-6,few,TGTGCCAGCAGCTTAGTCGGCAGGGGAGGCTCTGGGGCCAACGTCCTGACTTTC,CASSLVGRGGSGANVLTF
TRBV7-8,-,TRBJ2-1,-,TGTGCCAGCAGCTTCGGAGGTGCGGGGCCGCTTCAAAATGAGCAGTTCTTC,CASSFGGAGPLQNEQFF
TRBV7-9,-,TRBJ2-1,-,TGTGCCAGCAGTCCCTTCCCCCTGAGTGGCGGGAATGAGCAGTTCTTC,CASSPFPLSGGNEQFF
TRBV5-1,TRBD1,TRBJ2-3,few,TGCGCCAGCAGCTTACCAGGGGGTCGCACAGATACGCAGTATTTT,CASSLPGGRTDTQYF
TRBV7-3,TRBD2,TRBJ2-5,-,TGTGCCAGCAGCTTAACGGCGGGAGCCGCTCAAGAGACCCAGTACTTC,CASSLTAGAAQETQYF
TRBV12-3/TRBV12-4,-,TRBJ2-2,-,TGTGCCAGCAGTCCACAGACCAGGACTACGAACACCGGGGAGCTGTTTTTT,CASSPQTRTTNTGELFF
TRBV27,-,TRBJ2-7,-,TGTGCCAGCAGTTTTGGACCGGGTGCCGAGCAGTACTTC,CASSFGPGAEQYF
TRBV20-1,TRBD1,TRBJ1-2,-,TGCAGTGCTAGAGACCAAGGTCCCCCCGGAGCAGGGGGGGGCTACACCTTC,CSARDQGPPGAGGGYTF
TRBV6-1,-,TRBJ1-3,-,TGTGCCAGCAAAGCGGGGGGACGTGGAAACACCATATATTTT,CASKAGGRGNTIYF
TRBV5-1,-,TRBJ1-1,few,TGCGCCAGCAGCTATGATACAGGTACTATCGTAGCTTTCTTT,CASSYDTGTIVAFF
TRBV9,-,TRBJ2-1,many,TGTGCCAGCAGCGTAGATCCCGGTATTCAGTTCTTC,CASSVDPGIQFF
TRBV29-1,-,TRBJ2-5,-,TGCAGCGTCCGGAGCGGGGAGACCCAGTACTTC,CSVRSGETQYF
TRBV7-9,TRBD1,TRBJ2-7,-,TGTGCCAGCAGCTTAGCCTTCGGACAGGGGGCTTACGAGCAGTACTTC,CASSLAFGQGAYEQYF
TRBV9,TRBD1,TRBJ1-2,many,TGTGCCAGCAGCGCCCGACAGGGGCTTAACTATGGCTACACCTTC,CASSARQGLNYGYTF
TRBV12-3/TRBV12-4,-,TRBJ2-2,-,TGTGCCAGCAGTACCCGTGACACCGGGGAGCTGTTTTTT,CASSTRDTGELFF
TRBV6-5,-,TRBJ2-7,-,TGTGCCAGCAGCTACGGACTCCAAACCTACGAGCAGTACTTC,CASSYGLQTYEQYF
TRBV12-3/TRBV12-4,-,TRBJ2-2,-,TGTGCCAGCAGTCCTGGGACGTTTGTCGGGGAGCTGTTTTTT,CASSPGTFVGELFF
TRBV3-1,TRBD2,TRBJ2-7,many,TGTGCCAGCAGCCAAGGCGGTAGCGGGATACAGTACTTC,CASSQGGSGIQYF
TRBV4-2,TRBD2,TRBJ2-1,few,TGTGCCAGCAGCCAAGGAGATCCTAGCGGCAATGAGCAGTTCTTC,CASSQGDPSGNEQFF
TRBV5-1,TRBD1,TRBJ1-6,many,TGCGCCAGCAGCCGGACAGGGGTATATAATTCACCCCTCCACTTT,CASSRTGVYNSPLHF
TRBV6-5,TRBD2,TRBJ2-1,-,TGTGCCAGCAGTTACGGGGCGGGAGCAATTTATGAGCAGTTCTTC,CASSYGAGAIYEQFF
TRBV20-1,-,TRBJ2-1,few,TGCAGTGCTCGAAGCGTCCGGGACACCTCCTACAATGAGCAGTTCTTC,CSARSVRDTSYNEQFF
TRBV20-1,-,TRBJ2-3,few,TGCAGTGCTAGGGGCGGAAGCAGCAGCACAGATACGCAGTATTTT,CSARGGSSSTDTQYF
TRBV7-3,TRBD2,TRBJ2-1,many,TGTGCCAGCAGCTTAAATCTAGCGGGAGGACAACAGTTCTTC,CASSLNLAGGQQFF
TRBV5-1,-,TRBJ1-1,many,TGCGCCAGCAGCCATGGGACTTTGAACACTGAAGCTTTCTTT,CASSHGTLNTEAFF
TRBV28,-,TRBJ1-5,-,TGTGCCAGCAGTCCGACGACAGGATCCAATCAGCCCCAGCATTTT,CASSPTTGSNQPQHF
TRBV7-3,TRBD2,TRBJ2-7,few,TGTGCCAGCAGCCCATCGCGGGAGGGCGAGCAGTACTTC,CASSPSREGEQYF
TRBV15,-,TRBJ2-1,-,TGTGCCACCGAGGACAGTAGCTCCTACAATGAGCAGTTCTTC,CATEDSSSYNEQFF